The 20 T cell receptor beta chains listed next were all sequenced from one sample in a study of cytomegalovirus exposure and HLA in healthy donors (TCRdb year 2017). Library preparation was by the immunoSEQ multiplex PCR assay. A mixture of 60 forward primers for TCR Vbeta segments and 13 reverse primers for TCR Jbeta segments was used in the multiplex PCR. TCRdb took this table from immuneACCESS and kept in-frame rearrangements with V and J called. Such tables lack part of the clones; where checked against another copy, unresolved V genes explain under half of the gap, and the rest is unexplained. The sample table holds over 100,000 clones, of which approximately 64% were seen once. The ten top clones hold over 4% of the sample. Specimen: PBMCs. The receptors originated from a human donor in good health.

The J gene is TRBJ2-7, the V gene TRBV14, with 7 bases aligning to TRBD1. Germline V gene sequence: CDR1 SGHDN, CDR2 FVKESK. V was pared by 8 bases and J by 6 bases, with 4 bases of the junction left unmatched. This CDR3 comprises 11 residues. CDR3 amino acids: CASGTVGEQYF. DNA of the CDR3: TGTGCCAGCGGGACAGTTGGCGAGCAGTACTTC.

About this clone itself: Within the sample, other DNA sequences also encode this same CDR3. The rearrangement joins TRBV2 to TRBJ2-7, with D uncertain. Germline V gene lookup returns CDR1 SNHLY and CDR2 FYNNEI. V shed 5 bases and J shed 3 bases, with 2 bases lying between them. The CDR3 is made up of 10 amino acids. In DNA, the CDR3 is TGTGCCAGCAGTTACTACGAGCAGTACTTC. This encodes CASSYYEQYF.

In its sample, this clone was seen a few times. The CDR3 spells CASSGWGATGDDEQFF. CDR3 DNA: TGTGCCAGCAGCGGATGGGGGGCGACAGGGGACGATGAGCAGTTCTTC. J is TRBJ2-1 and V is TRBV7-2, with TRBD1 identical over 8 bases. From germline, CDR1 is SGHTA and CDR2 FQGNSA. The trim removed 5 bases at V and 8 bases at J, leaving 14 bases unmatched. This CDR3 region has 16 residues. Using reference TRBV7-2 and TRBJ2-1 for the parts outside the CDR3, the full variable domain is GAGVSQSPSNKVTEKGKDVELRCDPISGHTALYWYRQSLGQGLEFLIYFQGNSAPDKSGLPSDRFSAERTGGSVSTLTIQRTQQEDSAVYLCASSGWGATGDDEQFFGPGTRLTVL.

This clone was counted a few times. The chain employs TRBV6-5 and TRBJ2-5; D unresolved. CDR3 length: 15 residues. CDR1 and CDR2 from the germline V gene are MNHEY and SVGAGI. Trimming removed 6 bases from V and 5 bases from J, with 19 bases in between. CDR3 protein: CASRPLEVSRETQYF. The CDR3 region has the DNA TGTGCCAGCAGACCTCTCGAGGTGTCGAGGGAGACCCAGTACTTC.

V and J are TRBV29-1 and TRBJ2-7; 7 bases match TRBD1. CDR3 length: 15 residues. V shed 3 bases and J 1 base; nucleotides not matched to a gene: 9. The germline V gene encodes CDR1 SQVTM and CDR2 ANQGSEA. For the CDR3, the DNA is TGCAGCGTTGAGGGCTATACGGGACAGTCCTACGAGCAGTACTTC. This encodes CSVEGYTGQSYEQYF.

This clone occurred a few times. This chain connects TRBV28 to TRBJ1-4; 7 bases align to TRBD1. Trimming took 8 bases from V and 10 from J; bases not matched to a gene: 7. This CDR3 has 12 residues. Germline V gives CDR1 MDHEN, CDR2 SYDVKM. CDR3 DNA: TGTGCCAGCGTAGGGGGCGGAGGAAAACTGTTTTTT. It specifies CASVGGGGKLFF.

This clone has more than one count but fewer than ten. Sequence at one end of the junction differs from germline and may be a read error. This chain links TRBV7-7 with TRBJ2-5; 8 bases align to TRBD2. The germline gives CDR1 SSHAT, CDR2 FNYEAQ (reference sequence). This CDR3 region has 14 residues. The CDR3: CASSDGTSRETQYF. The CDR3 DNA sequence: TGTGCTAGCAGCGATGGGACTAGTCGAGAGACCCAGTACTTC.

The chain combines TRBV18 with TRBJ2-1, with D possibly TRBD2 on 6 matching bases. The CDR3 runs 16 residues. Germline CDR1 KGHSH, CDR2 LQKENI. V was shortened by 3 bases and J by 3 bases, with 15 bases between the two germline ends. The CDR3 coding sequence is TGTGCCAGCTCACCCCGGGGCGGCGGGAACTACAATGAGCAGTTCTTC. Residues: CASSPRGGGNYNEQFF.

V is TRBV9 and J is TRBJ2-1, with 11 positions matching TRBD2. V trimming: 0 bases; J trimming: 2 bases; junction bases outside the gene matches: 7. The germline V gene has CDR1 SGDLS and CDR2 YYNGEE. This CDR3 is 18 amino acids long. The CDR3 coding sequence is TGTGCCAGCAGCGTAGTCGGGGCTAGCGGGAGGACCTACAATGAGCAGTTCTTC. Translating it yields CASSVVGASGRTYNEQFF.

The rearrangement uses TRBV29-1 and TRBJ1-1; 8 bases agree with TRBD1. The CDR3 totals 14 residues. CDR1 is SQVTM, CDR2 ANQGSEA, per germline. V dropped 6 bases and J dropped 0; count of bases not matched to a gene: 6. This CDR3 is CSVQGQGLNTEAFF. The CDR3 nucleotides read TGCAGCGTCCAAGGACAGGGTTTGAACACTGAAGCTTTCTTT.

The J gene is TRBJ2-1, the V gene TRBV5-4; 13 nucleotides agree with TRBD2. Germline trimming cut 5 bases from V and 7 bases from J; bases unmatched to any gene: 9. The CDR3 extends over 16 amino acids. The V gene's germline CDR1 is SGHNT and CDR2 YYREEE (reference sequence). CDR3: CASRDGLAGEANEQFF. CDR3 coding DNA: TGTGCCAGCAGGGACGGACTAGCGGGAGAGGCTAATGAGCAGTTCTTC.

This clone has just one count. The chain combines TRBV12-1 with TRBJ1-5; the D segment call TRBD1 is taken from the table without a DNA check. TRBV12-1 is an annotated pseudogene. The CDR3 has 14 amino acids. CDR3 sequence (DNA): TGTGCCAGCAGCATTCGACAGGGGAGGGGGCCCCAGCATTTT. Its protein product is CASSIRQGRGPQHF.

The sample holds a few counts of this clone. The rearrangement uses TRBV28 and TRBJ1-5; D unclear. CDR3 length: 13 amino acids. Germline assignment: CDR1 MDHEN and CDR2 SYDVKM. V gave up 5 bases and J gave up 6 bases, with 11 bases separating them. Here the CDR3 reads CASSLPFVQPQHF. CDR3 DNA: TGTGCCAGCAGTCTCCCGTTTGTTCAGCCCCAGCATTTT.

A few counts support this clone. The chain recombines TRBV6-1 with TRBJ1-1; D is unclear. Between the trimmed V and J ends, which lost 3 bases and 1 base, there was a span of 9 bases. The CDR3 covers 14 residues. Germline V gene lookup returns CDR1 MNHNS and CDR2 SASEGT. The CDR3 nucleotides are TGTGCCAGCAGTGATAAGCCGGGGAACACTGAAGCTTTCTTT. It codes for CASSDKPGNTEAFF.

The chain couples TRBV5-1 to TRBJ1-2; possibly TRBD1 for D (5 bases). CDR1 SGHRS and CDR2 YFSETQ come from the germline V gene. This CDR3 has 14 residues. The V end lost 4 bases, the J end lost 4 bases, and 14 bases lay between the germline ends. CDR3 region: CASSPGGPGYGYTF. The CDR3 DNA sequence: TGCGCCAGCAGCCCGGGGGGTCCCGGCTATGGCTACACCTTC.

The chain uses TRBV6-5 and TRBJ2-3; D gene ambiguous. CDR1 and CDR2 from the germline V gene are MNHEY and SVGAGI. This CDR3 has 13 residues. Trimming cost V 2 bases and J 8 bases, with 11 bases left between them. DNA of the CDR3: TGTGCCAGCAGTTACACCGCGTCCCCTACGCAGTATTTT. This codes for CASSYTASPTQYF.

The rearrangement joins TRBV6-5 to TRBJ2-5; 11 bases map to TRBD2. The junction had 7 bases not matched to a gene; V was cut back by 4 bases and J by 3 bases. The CDR3 length is 16 residues. Germline CDR1 and CDR2: MNHEY and SVGAGI. CDR3 nucleotide sequence: TGTGCCAGCAGTTCGTATGGGACTAGCGGAGAAGAGACCCAGTACTTC. This translates into CASSSYGTSGEETQYF.

The chain carries TRBV6-5 and TRBJ2-2; D is possibly TRBD2 (5 bases). In germline, CDR1 is MNHEY, CDR2 SVGAGI. The CDR3 is 14 residues long. V was cut by 5 bases and J by 7 bases, with 14 bases left in between. The CDR3 here is CASSISLAYGELFF. The CDR3 DNA reads TGTGCCAGCAGTATCTCCTTAGCGTACGGGGAGCTGTTTTTT.

The chain couples TRBV28 to TRBJ2-7; TRBD2 matches at 8 bases. CDR1 is MDHEN and CDR2 is SYDVKM in the germline V gene. The CDR3 consists of 14 residues. With V trimmed by 2 bases and J by 4 bases, 4 bases remained unmatched. The CDR3 protein is CASSLGLAGYEQYF. Here the CDR3 DNA reads TGTGCCAGCAGTTTAGGCCTAGCGGGTTACGAGCAGTACTTC.

The chain is built from TRBV18 and TRBJ2-7; D possibly corresponds to TRBD2 (6 bases). The CDR3 is 16 residues long. The V end lost 2 bases, the J end lost 4 bases, and 18 bases lay between the germline ends. CDR1 is KGHSH, CDR2 LQKENI, per germline. Here the CDR3 reads CASSPRSGVAFYEQYF. The DNA of the CDR3 is TGTGCCAGCTCACCAAGGTCGGGAGTAGCTTTTTACGAGCAGTACTTC.